This T cell receptor (beta chain) appears in the sequencing data of a study of blood T cell repertoires in COVID-19. On the study more broadly: T cells, B-cell-depleted T cells, or PBMCs provided the cDNA or gDNA that served as material.

Seattle patients were enrolled during active infection and followed longitudinally. Under the authors' procedure: Reference gene primer amplification in the assay estimated nucleated cell counts. Using immunoSEQ multiplex PCR, the repertoire was profiled, and TCRdb retains in-frame clones only, with some absent. Clone size and the V and J calls come from that table; the DNA yielded D and trimming. The sample lists over 250,000 clones, approximately 88% occurring once. The CDR3 length is 15 residues. Trimming cost V 5 bases and J 4 bases; bases outside gene matches: 8. Germline values: CDR1 LNHDA, CDR2 SQIVND (reference sequence).

The chain links TRBV19 to TRBJ2-3, with 8 bases fitting TRBD2. The receptor's source is a woman in her sixties or seventies with COVID-19, enrolled during active disease. Sequences were obtained from peripheral blood. This CDR3 is CASSGLTSAADTQYF. For the CDR3, the DNA is TGTGCCAGTAGTGGGTTGACTAGCGCGGCAGATACGCAGTATTTT.